A single sample is the source of the 29 T cell receptor beta chains below, sequenced in a study of shared clonotypes between healthy human individuals. Using immunoSEQ multiplex PCR, the repertoire was profiled, and TCRdb retains in-frame clones only, with some absent. This table holds about 590,000 clones, just under 97% found once. Naive CD8 populations comprised CD45RO-negative cells positively selected for CCR7, excluding terminally differentiated effector memory CD45RA+ cells. Specimen: naive CD8+ T cells sorted from blood. These receptor sequences come from a woman under 40 in good health.

The rearrangement links TRBV5-6 to TRBJ1-2; 7 bases are shared with TRBD1. The CDR3 is 13 amino acids. Germline trimming cut 4 bases from V and 2 bases from J; bases unmatched to any gene: 2. Germline assignment: CDR1 SGHDT and CDR2 YYEEEE. CDR3 sequence reads: CASSIQGNYGYTF. CDR3 nucleotide sequence: TGTGCCAGCAGCATACAGGGGAACTATGGCTACACCTTC.

The rearrangement links TRBV28 to TRBJ2-7; D remains unclear. Germline loops: CDR1 MDHEN, CDR2 SYDVKM. CDR3 length: 12 amino acids. V was shortened by 5 bases and J by 3 bases, with 8 bases between the two germline ends. CDR3 residues: CASSTEIYEQYF. The CDR3 coding sequence is TGTGCCAGCAGTACCGAGATCTACGAGCAGTACTTC.

The rearrangement links TRBV6-5 to TRBJ2-7; 10 positions match TRBD2. With V trimmed by 6 bases and J by 5 bases, 10 bases remained unmatched. Looked up from germline, CDR1 is MNHEY and CDR2 is SVGAGI. There are 15 residues in the CDR3. The CDR3 DNA sequence: TGTGCCAGCAGACCACCTAAAGCGGGAGGGCACGAGCAGTACTTC. This encodes CASRPPKAGGHEQYF.

V gene TRBV5-1 combines with J gene TRBJ2-1; D gene uncertain. V lost 4 bases and J lost 8, with 16 bases in between. Germline V lookup: CDR1 SGHRS, CDR2 YFSETQ. The CDR3 is 14 residues long. The CDR3 sequence is CASSPSGEFHEQFF. Here the CDR3 DNA reads TGCGCCAGCAGCCCCTCGGGCGAATTCCATGAGCAGTTCTTC.

The rearrangement links TRBV6-6 to TRBJ1-5; a possible D gene is TRBD1 (5 bases). CDR1 and CDR2 (germline): MNHNY, SVGAGI (reference sequence). Between the trimmed V and J ends, which lost 5 bases and 0 bases, there was a span of 14 bases. CDR3 size: 16 residues. The CDR3 reads CASSPLSGASNQPQHF. The CDR3 nucleotides are TGTGCCAGCAGTCCGCTTAGCGGGGCTAGCAATCAGCCCCAGCATTTT.

CDR3 residues: CSVERWGEQYF. Here the CDR3 DNA reads TGCAGCGTTGAAAGGTGGGGCGAGCAGTACTTC. The chain is built from TRBV29-1 and TRBJ2-7; D remains unclear. CDR1 SQVTM and CDR2 ANQGSEA come from the germline V gene. CDR3 length equals 11 residues. V dropped 2 bases and J dropped 6 bases, with 8 bases sitting between them.

The gene calls are TRBV6-1 and TRBJ2-5; D remains ambiguous. The germline gives CDR1 MNHNS, CDR2 SASEGT. This CDR3 has 11 residues. Trimming left V 4 bases short and J 6 bases short, with 6 bases between. The CDR3 protein is CASSGAQTQYF. The CDR3 DNA follows: TGTGCCAGCAGTGGCGCCCAGACCCAGTACTTC.

The chain has TRBV29-1 and TRBJ2-1; D gene ambiguous. CDR3 size: 12 residues. Trimming took off 0 bases at V and 4 bases at J, with 4 bases between the two ends. Germline CDR1 reads SQVTM; CDR2 reads ANQGSEA. The CDR3 sequence is CSVEDKYNEQFF. CDR3 in DNA: TGCAGCGTTGAAGATAAGTACAATGAGCAGTTCTTC.

The V and J genes are TRBV5-6 and TRBJ1-1; D not resolved. This CDR3 region has 13 residues. In germline, CDR1 is SGHDT, CDR2 YYEEEE. V shed 2 bases and J shed 3 bases, with 8 bases lying between them. The CDR3 sequence: CASSFGSHTEAFF. In nucleotides, the CDR3 is TGTGCCAGCAGCTTCGGGAGCCACACTGAAGCTTTCTTT.

The chain employs TRBV19 and TRBJ2-3; D call uncertain. With 1 base removed from V and 4 bases from J, the gap between germline ends came to 6 bases. The germline V gene encodes CDR1 LNHDA and CDR2 SQIVND (reference sequence). This CDR3 region has 13 residues. The CDR3 DNA follows: TGTGCCAGTAGTATAGGTGGCGCAGATACGCAGTATTTT. Its protein is CASSIGGADTQYF.

This clone was seen just once. This chain uses TRBV9 with TRBJ1-2; TRBD1 aligns across 7 bases. Germline CDR1 and CDR2: SGDLS and YYNGEE. V was clipped by 3 bases and J by 0 bases; unmatched bases: 11. The CDR3 has 17 amino acids. CDR3: CASSAGTASGANYGYTF. The CDR3 bases are TGTGCCAGCAGCGCTGGGACAGCCTCGGGGGCTAACTATGGCTACACCTTC.

The chain has TRBV5-4 and TRBJ2-7; 12 bases match TRBD2. Germline V lookup: CDR1 SGHNT, CDR2 YYREEE (reference sequence). The CDR3 extends over 15 amino acids. V lost 3 bases, J lost 5 bases, and 6 bases stayed unmatched. CDR3 coding DNA: TGTGCCAGCAGCTCCCTAGCGGGAGGGCCCAACGAGCAGTACTTC. Translating it yields CASSSLAGGPNEQYF. The complete variable domain, with remaining parts taken from reference TRBV5-4 and TRBJ2-7, reads ETGVTQSPTHLIKTRGQQVTLRCSSQSGHNTVSWYQQALGQGPQFIFQYYREEENGRGNFPPRFSGLQFPNYSSELNVNALELDDSALYLCASSSLAGGPNEQYFGPGTRLTVT.

J is TRBJ2-1 and V is TRBV6-5, with no clear D. The V end lost 6 bases, the J end lost 3 bases, and 9 bases lay between the germline ends. CDR1 is MNHEY, CDR2 SVGAGI, per germline. The CDR3 covers 13 residues. CDR3 DNA sequence: TGTGCCAGCAGCGTTACGGTCTACAATGAGCAGTTCTTC. It translates to CASSVTVYNEQFF.

As regards this clone: A much larger clone is a single base away; this may be a read error. This CDR3 is also generated by other DNA sequences in the sample. V usage is TRBV5-4 and J usage is TRBJ1-1; D not resolved. V was shortened by 4 bases and J by 5 bases, with 6 bases between the two germline ends. The germline CDR1 and CDR2 sequences are SGHNT and YYREEE (reference sequence). The CDR3 totals 11 residues. The CDR3: CASSLGTEAFF. CDR3 sequence (DNA): TGTGCCAGCAGCCTGGGGACTGAAGCTTTCTTT.

This clone was detected only once. The genes are TRBV5-6 and TRBJ2-3; 8 bases fit TRBD2. Germline CDR1 is SGHDT and CDR2 is YYEEEE. Trimming at V came to 4 bases and at J to 5 bases, leaving 15 bases not matched to a gene. The CDR3 loop spans 17 amino acids. The CDR3 bases are TGTGCCAGCAGCCAACCGACCCAGGGACTAGTCGGAGATACGCAGTATTTT. Encoded protein: CASSQPTQGLVGDTQYF.

In its sample, this clone was seen once. The chain employs TRBV28 and TRBJ1-5; TRBD1 might be the D (5 bases). V was shortened by 3 bases and J by 2 bases, with 14 bases between the two germline ends. There are 16 residues in the CDR3. Germline V CDR1 and CDR2: MDHEN, SYDVKM. The CDR3 DNA sequence: TGTGCCAGCAGTTTCATTTGGGGACGTCGCAATCAGCCCCAGCATTTT. Amino acids: CASSFIWGRRNQPQHF.

V and J are TRBV13 and TRBJ2-7; 15 positions match TRBD2. CDR1 and CDR2 from the germline V gene are PRHDT and FYEKMQ (reference sequence). The CDR3 spans 18 residues. V shed 4 bases, J shed 1 base, and the junction held 8 bases outside the gene matches. CDR3: CASSSRTSGRALSYEQYF. CDR3 coding DNA: TGTGCCAGCAGCTCCCGGACTAGCGGGAGGGCCCTATCCTACGAGCAGTACTTC.

The chain joins TRBV28 to TRBJ2-1; the match to TRBD1 covers 7 bases. This CDR3 comprises 12 residues. The V gene's germline CDR1 is MDHEN and CDR2 SYDVKM. V shed 10 bases, J shed 9 bases, and the junction held 9 bases outside the gene matches. As DNA, the CDR3 is TGTGCCACCCAGGGGGAAGACGGTGAGCAGTTCTTC. The encoded protein is CATQGEDGEQFF. Full variable domain (outside the CDR3, taken from reference TRBV28 and TRBJ2-1): DVKVTQSSRYLVKRTGEKVFLECVQDMDHENMFWYRQDPGLGLRLIYFSYDVKMKEKGDIPEGYSVSREKKERFSLILESASTNQTSMYLCATQGEDGEQFFGPGTRLTVL.

The rearrangement links TRBV28 to TRBJ1-1; TRBD1 might be the D (6 bases). The CDR3 has 16 residues. V shed 3 bases and J shed 4 bases, with 18 bases lying between them. CDR1 is MDHEN, CDR2 SYDVKM, per germline. CDR3 nucleotide sequence: TGTGCCAGCAGTTTCCGGGCAGCAACCAGGGGCACTGAAGCTTTCTTT. Translation: CASSFRAATRGTEAFF.

V is TRBV19 and J is TRBJ2-1, with D possibly matching TRBD1 (5 bases). Germline assignment: CDR1 LNHDA and CDR2 SQIVND (reference sequence). The ends were cut back, 2 bases at V and 4 bases at J, with 12 bases in the middle. The CDR3 consists of 15 residues. In nucleotides, the CDR3 is TGTGCCAGTAGTATACAGGGATACTTATACAATGAGCAGTTCTTC. This gives the protein CASSIQGYLYNEQFF.

The rearrangement links TRBV7-8 to TRBJ2-3; 8 positions agree with TRBD2. The germline gives CDR1 SGHVS, CDR2 FQNEAQ. V lost 3 bases, J lost 2 bases, and 4 bases stayed unmatched. This CDR3 has 15 amino acids. The DNA of the CDR3 is TGTGCCAGCAGCTTCCTAGCGGGTCCCACAGATACGCAGTATTTT. It specifies CASSFLAGPTDTQYF.

The gene calls are TRBV29-1 and TRBJ2-5; 9 bases fit TRBD2. J lost 4 bases, V lost 5 bases, and 11 bases had no gene match. This CDR3 contains 15 residues. Looked up from germline, CDR1 is SQVTM and CDR2 is ANQGSEA. The CDR3 nucleotides are TGCAGCGTTCACCGACTAGCGGTCTCTCTAGAGACCCAGTACTTC. Its translation: CSVHRLAVSLETQYF. The full variable domain, with the rest looked up from reference TRBV29-1 and TRBJ2-5, is SAVISQKPSRDICQRGTSLTIQCQVDSQVTMMFWYRQQPGQSLTLIATANQGSEATYESGFVIDKFPISRPNLTFSTLTVSNMSPEDSSIYLCSVHRLAVSLETQYFGPGTRLLVL.

This clone came up once. V gene TRBV5-1 combines with J gene TRBJ1-4, with D possibly being TRBD1 (5 bases). This CDR3 spans 14 amino acids. The germline gives CDR1 SGHRS, CDR2 YFSETQ. Trimming pared 3 bases from V and 6 bases from J, leaving 12 bases between. The CDR3 DNA sequence: TGCGCCAGCAGCTCGACGACAGAGGATGAAAAACTGTTTTTT. It encodes CASSSTTEDEKLFF.

The chain uses TRBV2 and TRBJ1-1, with 7 bases lining up with TRBD1. The CDR3 contains 17 residues. Losses at the gene ends were 5 bases for V and 1 base for J; bases not matched to a gene: 13. Germline values: CDR1 SNHLY, CDR2 FYNNEI. The CDR3 reads CASSISGGATTNTEAFF. The CDR3 DNA reads as TGTGCCAGCAGTATATCAGGGGGGGCCACGACGAACACTGAAGCTTTCTTT. The variable domain in full, completed from reference TRBV2 and TRBJ1-1, reads EPEVTQTPSHQVTQMGQEVILRCVPISNHLYFYWYRQILGQKVEFLVSFYNNEISEKSEIFDDQFSVERPDGSNFTLKIRSTKLEDSAMYFCASSISGGATTNTEAFFGQGTRLTVV.

This chain uses TRBV7-9 with TRBJ1-3; D call uncertain. Germline V lookup: CDR1 SEHNR, CDR2 FQNEAQ (reference sequence). V shed 2 bases and J shed 1 base, with 12 bases lying between them. The CDR3 has 16 amino acids. CDR3 sequence: CASSLSTVTSGNTIYF. The CDR3 DNA reads as TGTGCCAGCAGCTTATCCACAGTCACTTCTGGAAACACCATATATTTT.

The CDR3 protein is CASSHRSGVYYGYTF. The CDR3 DNA reads TGTGCCAGCAGCCATCGCTCAGGGGTCTACTATGGCTACACCTTC. The chain is built from TRBV11-2 and TRBJ1-2, with D maybe TRBD1 (6 bases). The germline gives CDR1 SGHAT, CDR2 FQNNGV. V shed 5 bases and J shed 3 bases, with 16 bases lying between them. The CDR3 is 15 amino acids.

This sequence joins TRBV5-1 and TRBJ2-7, with D unclear. This CDR3 spans 13 amino acids. Per the germline V gene, CDR1 is SGHRS and CDR2 is YFSETQ. V lost 2 bases and J lost 6, with 12 bases in between. The CDR3 loop is CASSFEVHFEQYF. The CDR3 coding sequence is TGCGCCAGCAGCTTCGAGGTCCATTTCGAGCAGTACTTC. Full variable domain (missing parts from reference TRBV5-1 and TRBJ2-7): KAGVTQTPRYLIKTRGQQVTLSCSPISGHRSVSWYQQTPGQGLQFLFEYFSETQRNKGNFPGRFSGRQFSNSRSEMNVSTLELGDSALYLCASSFEVHFEQYFGPGTRLTVT.

The CDR3 loop is CASSYLFTPSYEQYF. The CDR3 nucleotides are TGTGCCAGCAGTTACTTGTTTACTCCCTCCTACGAGCAGTACTTC. This rearrangement joins TRBV6-5 to TRBJ2-7; D gene unclear. Germline assignment: CDR1 MNHEY and CDR2 SVGAGI. This CDR3 is 15 amino acids long. The V end was cut by 1 base, the J end by 0 bases, with 10 bases between.

This clone has a single count. This chain joins TRBV27 and TRBJ2-6; weak D call: TRBD1 (6 bases). Germline CDR1 is MNHEY and CDR2 is SMNVEV (reference sequence). The length of the CDR3 is 19 residues. Trimming took off 0 bases at V and 1 base at J, with 16 bases between the two ends. The CDR3 DNA reads as TGTGCCAGCAGTTTATCGATTCAGGGGATAAATTCTGGGGCCAACGTCCTGACTTTC. As protein: CASSLSIQGINSGANVLTF. Complete variable domain (other parts from reference TRBV27 and TRBJ2-6): EAQVTQNPRYLITVTGKKLTVTCSQNMNHEYMSWYRQDPGLGLRQIYYSMNVEVTDKGDVPEGYKVSRKEKRNFPLILESPSPNQTSLYFCASSLSIQGINSGANVLTFGAGSRLTVL.